One T cell receptor (beta chain) is described in this entry. The antigen is not known. This sample stems from a study of graft-versus-host responses after intestinal transplantation. Overall study context: Following induction with anti-thymocyte globulin, all recipients were given tacrolimus and steroids for about three years.

The CDR3 covers 15 residues. V was shortened by 0 bases and J by 3 bases, with 9 bases between the two germline ends. The V gene's germline CDR1 is LGHNA and CDR2 YSLEER. Repertoires were generated with immunoSEQ multiplex PCR, while TCRdb's copy carries only in-frame clones and drops some. The table has 40,000 or so clones, around 96% seen once. This clonotype was obtained from a human donor who was the organ donor for an intestinal transplant. This sample comprised unstimulated CD8+ T cells sorted from spleen or lymph node cells, obtained before transplant. The genes are TRBV4-3 and TRBJ1-5, with TRBD1 as a possible D gene (6 bases). CDR3 loop: CASSQDTGSNQPQHF. As DNA, the CDR3 is TGCGCCAGCAGCCAAGATACAGGGTCCAATCAGCCCCAGCATTTT.